The entry that follows covers one TCR beta chain sequence. Its antigen target is currently unknown. No base quality information exists; no much larger clone differs at one position. The entry originates in a study of blood T cell repertoires in COVID-19 (dated by TCRdb to 2019 to 2021). For the study in its entirety: Samples from collaborators originated in the United States, Italy and Spain and spanned both the acute and convalescent phases of COVID-19. The prospective study material was composed of cDNA or gDNA derived from T cells, B-cell-depleted T cells, or PBMCs. Subjects who had been exposed to COVID-19, were actively infected with it, or had recovered from it provided the deeply sampled blood TCRbeta repertoires that made up the dataset. The repertoires were released in a freely available public database meant as a resource for research on the immune response to SARS-CoV-2. Samples came from the ongoing ImmuneRACE study (first 160 participants) plus 1,254 subjects from 6 global collaborators. Nearly every sample came with metadata listing a de-identified subject ID, COVID-19 status, age in years and sex. Where available, HLA class I and class II types were obtained from metadata supplied by the sample provider rather than from assay-based typing. The study at large found these results: How much clinical and demographic metadata was included differed by source and by participant, and the metadata was provided uncurated.

In the germline V gene, CDR1 corresponds to MNHEY and CDR2 to SVGAGI. From the cysteine up to the phenylalanine, the CDR3 has a length of 13 residues. The sequence is cut down to CDR3 DNA, 39 bases in frame from base 1. At the junction V is shortened by 6 bases and J by 4 bases; bases outside the gene matches: 3. TCRbeta CDR3 regions were amplified from genomic DNA using the immunoSEQ Assay, a bias-controlled multiplex PCR. The original methods were these. The number of nucleated cells in each sample was estimated by amplification of reference gene primers within the assay. To quantify the absolute abundance of each unique TCRbeta CDR3 rearrangement, sequence reads were collapsed and filtered. For each sample, productive Simpson clonality was calculated by taking the square root of Simpson's diversity index across productive rearrangements. In TCRdb, the immuneACCESS table is reduced to in-frame sequences with V and J assigned. These tables do not hold every clone; where another copy was compared, an unresolved V gene accounts for under half, and the others remain unexplained. V and J calls and clone size are as listed in that table; D and trimming were resolved from the DNA. The sample records 75,000 or so clones, approximately 86% of which are singletons. Of the sample, about 7% is held by the ten largest clones.

Collaborating institutions collected whole blood in K2EDTA tubes following their own protocols. Collaborator samples were shipped for TCRbeta analysis as frozen whole blood, isolated PBMCs, or DNA extracted from either sample type. The sequence links TRBV6-5 to TRBJ1-1, and TRBD1 aligns with 9 junction nucleotides. This clonotype was obtained from a man in his 70s with acute or convalescent COVID-19. The specimen was peripheral blood. CDR3 loop: CASRWDRVTEAFF. The DNA sequence is as follows: TGTGCCAGCAGATGGGACAGGGTCACTGAAGCTTTCTTT.